Listed below are T cell receptor beta chains from one sample, sequenced in a study of cytotoxic CD8 clonotypes in ibrutinib-treated CLL. Only in-frame clones appear in the TCRdb table, and some are missing; sequencing was by immunoSEQ multiplex PCR. The sample lists over 150,000 clones; about 80% were seen once. The sequencing here drew on PBMCs, taken after 12 months of ibrutinib treatment. The receptor set was obtained from a human donor with chronic lymphocytic leukemia. Both conserved end residues are part of each CDR3. A D gene is named only where the DNA matches it firmly. Some rows mark clone size as missing; the rest say once, few, many or name a class of expanded clone.

>-|TRBD1|15|TRBJ2-2|TRBV5-1
TGCGCCAGCAGCTACCAGGGGGCGATCACCGGGGAGCTGTTTTTT
CASSYQGAITGELFF
>-|-|14|TRBJ2-2|TRBV5-1
TGCGCCAGCAGCACCTTAGAACACACCGGGGAGCTGTTTTTT
CASSTLEHTGELFF
>once|-|12|TRBJ1-2|TRBV27
TGTGCCAGCAGTTACATTGGGACCGGCTACACCTTC
CASSYIGTGYTF
>-|TRBD1|15|TRBJ2-1|TRBV2
TGTGCCAGCAGTGAACGGGACAGGGGTGGCCATGAGCAGTTCTTC
CASSERDRGGHEQFF
>-|-|15|TRBJ2-3|TRBV7-2
TGTGCCAGCAGCCCGGACTCATTGGGGACAGATACGCAGTATTTT
CASSPDSLGTDTQYF
>-|-|12|TRBJ1-1|TRBV2
TGTGCCAGCAGCGCGGGACACCAGAAAGCTTTCTTT
CASSAGHQKAFF
>-|-|14|TRBJ1-1|TRBV2
TGTGCCAGCAGCCGGACAGAAACGAACACTGAAGCTTTCTTT
CASSRTETNTEAFF
>-|TRBD1|15|TRBJ2-2|TRBV5-1
TGCGCCAGCAGCCCCGGGACAGGGGACGCCGGGGAGCTGTTTTTT
CASSPGTGDAGELFF
>many|-|15|TRBJ2-1|TRBV7-3
TGTGCCAGCAGCCCGTGGGCAGGGAAGGACAATGAGCAGTTCTTC
CASSPWAGKDNEQFF
>many|-|20|TRBJ1-3|TRBV7-2
TGTGCCAGCAGCTTAGCGGACCAATACACAGAAGGAGGCTCTGGAAACACCATATATTTT
CASSLADQYTEGGSGNTIYF
>-|-|15|TRBJ1-2|TRBV10-3
TGTGCCATCAGTGAGTCGATGACGGTGAACTATGGCTACACCTTC
CAISESMTVNYGYTF
>-|TRBD2|18|TRBJ2-1|TRBV9
TGTGCCAGCAGCGTAGAGCCTAGCGGAACTCACTCCTACAATGAGCAGTTCTTC
CASSVEPSGTHSYNEQFF
>-|TRBD1|15|TRBJ2-7|TRBV18
TGTGCCAGCTCACCATCCACAGGGGGGACCTACGAGCAGTACTTC
CASSPSTGGTYEQYF
>-|-|15|TRBJ1-1|TRBV10-3
TGTGCCATCAGTGAGTCAATTGTCACAAACACTGAAGCTTTCTTT
CAISESIVTNTEAFF
>few|-|13|TRBJ1-1|TRBV4-2
TGTGCCAGCAGCCAAGACAGCCGGGAGCCAGCTTTCTTT
CASSQDSREPAFF
>-|TRBD1|17|TRBJ2-7|TRBV5-8
TGCGCCAGCAGCCAGGACGGACCCCGGGACAGCATCTACGAGCAGTACTTC
CASSQDGPRDSIYEQYF
>-|-|12|TRBJ1-5|TRBV7-2
TGTGCCAGCAGCTTAGGGTACCAGCCCCAGCATTTT
CASSLGYQPQHF
>-|-|15|TRBJ1-2|TRBV16
TGTGCCAGCAGCCAAACCAGGGGAGCTAACTATGGCTACACCTTC
CASSQTRGANYGYTF
>-|TRBD1|12|TRBJ2-7|TRBV10-3
TGTGCCATCAGAGACGACAGGGACGAGCAGTACTTC
CAIRDDRDEQYF
>once|-|15|TRBJ1-2|TRBV5-4
TGTGCCAGCAGCTTCCCGGGGGCATATAACTATGGCTACACCTTC
CASSFPGAYNYGYTF
>-|-|13|TRBJ2-7|TRBV30
TGTGCCTGGAACGGGGGCTTTAGCTACGAGCAGTACTTC
CAWNGGFSYEQYF
>-|-|14|TRBJ1-5|TRBV2
TGTGCCAGCAGTCCGCCTACAGGTGGACCGCCCCAGCATTTT
CASSPPTGGPPQHF
>-|TRBD1|14|TRBJ1-2|TRBV6-5
TGTGCCAGCAGTCAGACAGGGACTCACTATGGCTACACCTTC
CASSQTGTHYGYTF
>-|-|15|TRBJ1-5|TRBV19
TGTGCCAGTAGTATCCCCCGGTATAGCAATCAGCCCCAGCATTTT
CASSIPRYSNQPQHF
>-|-|14|TRBJ2-7|TRBV6-1
TGTGCCAGCAGTGAAGTACAGAGCGCCTACGAGCAGTACTTC
CASSEVQSAYEQYF
>-|-|13|TRBJ2-1|TRBV5-8
TGTGCCAGCAGCTTCTTTCGTTTCAATGAGCAGTTCTTC
CASSFFRFNEQFF
>-|TRBD1|14|TRBJ1-2|TRBV6-6
TGTGCCAGCAGTGACCGACAGGGGGCTATGGGCTACACCTTC
CASSDRQGAMGYTF
>-|TRBD2|15|TRBJ2-5|TRBV5-1
TGCGCCAGCAGCTCCGTTAGCGGGAAGGTCGGGACCCAGTACTTC
CASSSVSGKVGTQYF